This record covers a single T cell receptor (beta chain). The source of the sample is a study of blood T cell repertoires in COVID-19. Across the study: The United States, Italy and Spain provided the acute and convalescent COVID-19 samples. The analysed material was cDNA or gDNA that came from T cells, B-cell-depleted T cells, or PBMCs.

Sequencing was performed with immunoSEQ multiplex PCR; in TCRdb, only in-frame clones are kept and a portion is missing. Of 150,000 to 200,000 clones listed, over 75% were seen once; the top ten hold about a tenth. The specimen was peripheral blood. This clonotype was obtained from a human donor in a cohort sampled during active COVID-19.

The CDR3 region is CSATGSKGDTQYF. For the CDR3, the DNA is TGCAGCGCTACGGGTTCAAAGGGGGATACGCAGTATTTT. V usage is TRBV29-1 and J usage is TRBJ2-3, with D perhaps TRBD1 (5 bases). The germline CDR1 and CDR2 sequences are SQVTM and ANQGSEA. The V end was cut by 7 bases, the J end by 6 bases, with 17 bases between. The CDR3 has 13 amino acids.